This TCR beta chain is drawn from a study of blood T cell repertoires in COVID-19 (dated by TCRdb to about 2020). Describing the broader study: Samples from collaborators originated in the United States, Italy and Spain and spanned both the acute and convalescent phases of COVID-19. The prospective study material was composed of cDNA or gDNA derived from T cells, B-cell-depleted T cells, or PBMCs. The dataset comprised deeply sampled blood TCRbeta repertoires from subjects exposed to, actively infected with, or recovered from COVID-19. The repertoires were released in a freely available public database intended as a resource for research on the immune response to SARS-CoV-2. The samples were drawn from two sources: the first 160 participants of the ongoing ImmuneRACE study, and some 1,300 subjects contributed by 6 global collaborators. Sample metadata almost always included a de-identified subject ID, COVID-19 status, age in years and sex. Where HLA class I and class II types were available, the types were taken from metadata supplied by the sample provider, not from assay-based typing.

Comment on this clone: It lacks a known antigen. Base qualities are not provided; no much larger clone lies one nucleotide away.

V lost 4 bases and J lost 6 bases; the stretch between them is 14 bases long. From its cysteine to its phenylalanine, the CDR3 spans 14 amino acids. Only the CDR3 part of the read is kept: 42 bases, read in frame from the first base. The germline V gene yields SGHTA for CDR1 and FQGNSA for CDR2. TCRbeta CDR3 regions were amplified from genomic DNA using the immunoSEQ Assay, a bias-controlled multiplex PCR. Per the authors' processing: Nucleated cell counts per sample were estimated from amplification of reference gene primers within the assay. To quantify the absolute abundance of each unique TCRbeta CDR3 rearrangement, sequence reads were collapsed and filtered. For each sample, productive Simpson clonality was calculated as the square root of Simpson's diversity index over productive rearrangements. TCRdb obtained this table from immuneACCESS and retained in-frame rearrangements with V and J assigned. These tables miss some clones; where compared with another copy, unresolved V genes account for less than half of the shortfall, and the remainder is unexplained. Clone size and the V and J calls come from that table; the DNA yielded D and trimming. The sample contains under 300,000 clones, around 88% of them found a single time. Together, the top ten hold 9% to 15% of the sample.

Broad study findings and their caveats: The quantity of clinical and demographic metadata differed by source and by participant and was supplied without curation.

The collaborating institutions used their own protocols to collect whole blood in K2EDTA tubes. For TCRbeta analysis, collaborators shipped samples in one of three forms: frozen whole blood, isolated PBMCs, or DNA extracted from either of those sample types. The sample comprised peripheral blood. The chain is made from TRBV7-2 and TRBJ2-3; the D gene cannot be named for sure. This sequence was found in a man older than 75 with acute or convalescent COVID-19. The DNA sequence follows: TGTGCCAGCAGCTCTGGGCCCGCAAGGGATACGCAGTATTTT. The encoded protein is CASSSGPARDTQYF.